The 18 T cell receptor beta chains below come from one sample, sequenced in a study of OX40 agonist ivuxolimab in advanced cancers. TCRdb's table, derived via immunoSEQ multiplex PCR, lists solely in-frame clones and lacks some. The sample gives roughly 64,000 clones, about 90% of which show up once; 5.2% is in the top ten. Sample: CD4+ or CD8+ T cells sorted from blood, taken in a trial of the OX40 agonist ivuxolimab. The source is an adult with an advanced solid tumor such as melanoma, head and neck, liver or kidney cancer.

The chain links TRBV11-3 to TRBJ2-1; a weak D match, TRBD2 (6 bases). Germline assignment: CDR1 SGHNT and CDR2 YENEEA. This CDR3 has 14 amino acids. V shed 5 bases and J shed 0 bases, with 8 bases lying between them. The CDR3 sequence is CASSAGSSYNEQFF. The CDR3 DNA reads TGTGCCAGCAGCGCGGGGAGCTCCTACAATGAGCAGTTCTTC.

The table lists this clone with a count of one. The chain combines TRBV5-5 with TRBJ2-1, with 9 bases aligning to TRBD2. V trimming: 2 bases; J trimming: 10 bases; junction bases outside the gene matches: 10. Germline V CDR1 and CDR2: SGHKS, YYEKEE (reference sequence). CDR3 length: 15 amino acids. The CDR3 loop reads CASSFLGGRAAEQFF. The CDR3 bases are TGTGCCAGCAGCTTCTTGGGCGGGAGGGCCGCGGAGCAGTTCTTC.

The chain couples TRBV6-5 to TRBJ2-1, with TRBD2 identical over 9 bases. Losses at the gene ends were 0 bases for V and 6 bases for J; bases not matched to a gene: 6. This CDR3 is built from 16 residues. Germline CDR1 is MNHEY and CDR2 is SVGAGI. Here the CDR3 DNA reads TGTGCCAGCAGTTACTCGAGGGCTAGCGGGATCAATGAGCAGTTCTTC. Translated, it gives CASSYSRASGINEQFF.

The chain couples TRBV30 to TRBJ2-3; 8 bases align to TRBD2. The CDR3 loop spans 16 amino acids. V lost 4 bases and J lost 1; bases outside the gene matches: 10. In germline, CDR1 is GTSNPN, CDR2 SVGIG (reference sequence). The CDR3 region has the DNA TGTGCCTGGAAAAGGAGAGCGGGAGTGGGCACAGATACGCAGTATTTT. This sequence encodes CAWKRRAGVGTDTQYF.

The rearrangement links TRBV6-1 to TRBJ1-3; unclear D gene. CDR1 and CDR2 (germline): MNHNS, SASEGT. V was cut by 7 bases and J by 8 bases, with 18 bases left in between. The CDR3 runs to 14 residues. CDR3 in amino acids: CASTLNRGGDTIYF. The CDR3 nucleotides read TGTGCCAGCACCCTGAACCGGGGTGGGGACACCATATATTTT.

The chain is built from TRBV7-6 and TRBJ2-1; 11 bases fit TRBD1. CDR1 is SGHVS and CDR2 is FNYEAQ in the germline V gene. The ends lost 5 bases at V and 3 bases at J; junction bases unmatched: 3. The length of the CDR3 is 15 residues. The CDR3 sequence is CASSRGQGDYNEQFF. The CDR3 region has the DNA TGTGCCAGCAGCCGGGGACAGGGGGACTACAATGAGCAGTTCTTC.

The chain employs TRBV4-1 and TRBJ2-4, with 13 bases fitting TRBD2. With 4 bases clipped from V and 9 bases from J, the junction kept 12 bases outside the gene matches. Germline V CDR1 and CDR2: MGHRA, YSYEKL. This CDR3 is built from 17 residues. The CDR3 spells CASSRAGLAGKLGIQYF. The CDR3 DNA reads TGCGCCAGCAGCCGAGCGGGACTAGCGGGAAAACTGGGCATTCAGTACTTC.

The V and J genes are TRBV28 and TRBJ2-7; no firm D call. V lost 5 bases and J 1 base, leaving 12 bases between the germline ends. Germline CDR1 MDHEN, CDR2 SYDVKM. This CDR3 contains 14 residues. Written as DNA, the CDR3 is TGTGCCAGCAGTACCCCGGGCAGTTCCTACGAGCAGTACTTC. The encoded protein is CASSTPGSSYEQYF.

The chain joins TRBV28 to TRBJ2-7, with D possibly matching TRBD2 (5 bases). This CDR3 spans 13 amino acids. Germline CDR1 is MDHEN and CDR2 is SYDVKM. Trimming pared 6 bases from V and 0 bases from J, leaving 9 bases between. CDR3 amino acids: CASRSSTSYEQYF. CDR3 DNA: TGTGCCAGCAGGTCTAGCACCTCCTACGAGCAGTACTTC.

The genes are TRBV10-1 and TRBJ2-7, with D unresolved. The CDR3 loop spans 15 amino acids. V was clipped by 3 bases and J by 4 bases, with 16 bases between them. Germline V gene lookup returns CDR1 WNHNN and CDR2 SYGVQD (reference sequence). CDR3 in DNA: TGCGCCAGCAGTGACCCGGCAGCTTTTTATTACGAGCAGTACTTC. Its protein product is CASSDPAAFYYEQYF.

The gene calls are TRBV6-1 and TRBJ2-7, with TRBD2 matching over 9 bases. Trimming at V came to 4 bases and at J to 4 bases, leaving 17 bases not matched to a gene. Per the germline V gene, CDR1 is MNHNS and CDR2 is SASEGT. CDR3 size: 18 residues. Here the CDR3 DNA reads TGTGCCAGCAGTGTACAACGGGCTAGCGGGGTGTCCTCGTACGAGCAGTACTTC. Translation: CASSVQRASGVSSYEQYF.

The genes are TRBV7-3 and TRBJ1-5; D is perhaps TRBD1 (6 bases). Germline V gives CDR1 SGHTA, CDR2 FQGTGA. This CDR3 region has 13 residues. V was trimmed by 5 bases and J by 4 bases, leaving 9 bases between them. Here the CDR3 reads CASSRDRNQPQHF. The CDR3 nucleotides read TGTGCCAGCAGCCGAGACAGGAATCAGCCCCAGCATTTT.

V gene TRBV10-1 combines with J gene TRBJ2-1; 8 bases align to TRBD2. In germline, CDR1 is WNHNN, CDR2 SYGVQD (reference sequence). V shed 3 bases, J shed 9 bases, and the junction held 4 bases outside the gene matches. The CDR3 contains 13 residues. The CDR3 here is CASSDPGGGEQFF. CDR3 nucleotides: TGCGCCAGCAGTGATCCGGGGGGGGGTGAGCAGTTCTTC.

The DNA for the CDR3 is TGTGCCAGTAGTATCCTTGACGGCATTCAGTACTTC. Translated, it gives CASSILDGIQYF. This chain connects TRBV19 to TRBJ2-4; D ambiguous. The germline V gene encodes CDR1 LNHDA and CDR2 SQIVND (reference sequence). CDR3 length: 12 amino acids. Trimming removed 3 bases at V and 9 bases at J, with 9 bases between.

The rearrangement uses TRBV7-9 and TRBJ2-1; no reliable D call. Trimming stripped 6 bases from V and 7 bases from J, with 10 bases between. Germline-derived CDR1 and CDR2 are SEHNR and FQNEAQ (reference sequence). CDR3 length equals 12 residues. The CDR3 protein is CASSTIRNEQFF. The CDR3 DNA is TGTGCCAGCAGTACTATTAGGAATGAGCAGTTCTTC.

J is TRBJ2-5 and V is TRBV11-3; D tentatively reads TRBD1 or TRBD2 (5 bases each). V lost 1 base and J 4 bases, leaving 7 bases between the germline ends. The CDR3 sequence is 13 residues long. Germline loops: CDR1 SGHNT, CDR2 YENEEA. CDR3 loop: CASSLGGAETQYF. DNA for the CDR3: TGTGCCAGCAGCTTAGGAGGGGCAGAGACCCAGTACTTC.

DNA of the CDR3: TGTGCCAGCTCACCAATCCTAGCCGTAAAAAACAATGAGCAGTTCTTC. Encoded protein: CASSPILAVKNNEQFF. The V and J genes are TRBV18 and TRBJ2-1, with D possibly being TRBD2 (5 bases). Deletions cut 2 bases from V and 5 bases from J, with 16 bases between. The CDR3 runs 16 residues. CDR1 KGHSH and CDR2 LQKENI come from the germline V gene.

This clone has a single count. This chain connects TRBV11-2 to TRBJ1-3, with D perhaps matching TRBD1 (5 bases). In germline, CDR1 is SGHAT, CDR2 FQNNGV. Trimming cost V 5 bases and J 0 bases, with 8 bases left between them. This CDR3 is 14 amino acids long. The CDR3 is CASSPGTSGNTIYF. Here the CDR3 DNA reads TGTGCCAGCAGCCCGGGGACCTCTGGAAACACCATATATTTT. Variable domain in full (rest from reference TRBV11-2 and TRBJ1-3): EAGVAQSPRYKIIEKRQSVAFWCNPISGHATLYWYQQILGQGPKLLIQFQNNGVVDDSQLPKDRFSAERLKGVDSTLKIQPAKLEDSAVYLCASSPGTSGNTIYFGEGSWLTVV.